This T cell receptor (beta chain) was recorded in a study of blood T cell repertoires in COVID-19. Study summary: The cDNA or gDNA used as material had been derived from T cells, B-cell-depleted T cells, or PBMCs.

Germline CDR1 is SGHRS and CDR2 is YFSETQ. This CDR3 is 14 amino acids long. V lost 4 bases and J 5 bases, leaving 12 bases between the germline ends. Original processing notes: The assay estimated nucleated cells by amplifying reference gene primers. Sequenced by immunoSEQ multiplex PCR; TCRdb stores in-frame clones only, minus some. The V and J calls and clone size are taken from that table; D and trimming were inferred from the DNA. The profile covers approximately 150,000 clones, with around nine tenths appearing a single time and approximately 9% taken by the ten largest. This TCR derives from a woman aged 45 to 65 with active or convalescent COVID-19. The chain is built from TRBV5-1 and TRBJ2-2; D is perhaps TRBD1 (5 bases). Sequencing was performed on peripheral blood. The CDR3 region is CASSPDSSTGELFF. The CDR3 DNA reads as TGCGCCAGCAGCCCCGACAGCTCAACCGGGGAGCTGTTTTTT.